The 5 T cell receptor beta chains below were found in one sample sequenced in a study of shared clonotypes between healthy human individuals. Profiling relied on immunoSEQ multiplex PCR, and the TCRdb table lists in-frame clones only, not all of them. The sample has 2 million or so clones, just under 95% seen once. Cells designated naive CD8 were CD45RO-negative and were positively selected for CCR7, with terminally differentiated effector memory CD45RA+ cells excluded. The specimen sequenced was naive CD8+ T cells sorted from blood. The receptors were gathered from a man aged 18 to 30 in good health.

This chain links TRBV27 with TRBJ2-5; D could derive from TRBD1 or TRBD2 (5 bases each). The germline gives CDR1 MNHEY, CDR2 SMNVEV (reference sequence). The CDR3 covers 15 residues. The germline V and J ends were trimmed by 5 bases and 2 bases, with 15 bases remaining between them. This CDR3 reads CASSPRDGKQETQYF. CDR3 sequence (DNA): TGTGCCAGCAGTCCTCGGGACGGAAAGCAAGAGACCCAGTACTTC.

Here the CDR3 reads CASSESREGGSSGNTIYF. The CDR3 DNA reads as TGTGCCAGCAGTGAATCACGCGAGGGTGGGAGCTCTGGAAACACCATATATTTT. The chain has TRBV2 and TRBJ1-3; D is uncertain. CDR1 and CDR2 from the germline V gene are SNHLY and FYNNEI. The germline V and J ends were trimmed by 2 bases and 0 bases, with 17 bases remaining between them. The CDR3 extends over 18 amino acids.

V is TRBV6-5 and J is TRBJ1-1; 9 positions match TRBD1. The CDR3 contains 15 residues. The V gene's germline CDR1 is MNHEY and CDR2 SVGAGI. V was pared by 4 bases and J by 4 bases, with 7 bases of the junction left unmatched. The CDR3 loop reads CASSSTGGTVTEAFF. CDR3 bases: TGTGCCAGCAGTTCGACAGGGGGGACGGTCACTGAAGCTTTCTTT.

A word on this clone: The sample holds other DNA sequences that translate to the same CDR3. V usage is TRBV14 and J usage is TRBJ2-2, with 7 bases aligning to TRBD1. Trimming cost V 9 bases and J 5 bases; bases outside gene matches: 3. This CDR3 region has 12 residues. The germline V gene encodes CDR1 SGHDN and CDR2 FVKESK. CDR3 residues: CASSGGTGELFF. The CDR3 nucleotides are TGTGCCAGTTCAGGGGGAACCGGGGAGCTGTTTTTT.

The chain carries TRBV6-1 and TRBJ2-7; no clear D. There are 13 residues in the CDR3. CDR1 and CDR2 (germline): MNHNS, SASEGT. The germline V and J ends were trimmed by 2 bases and 5 bases, with 10 bases remaining between them. The CDR3 coding sequence is TGTGCCAGCAGTGAACCCGGCCCCCACGAGCAGTACTTC. This gives the protein CASSEPGPHEQYF.